The present entry profiles one T cell receptor (beta chain) with its context. No antigen is known for it. The data were taken from a study of cytomegalovirus exposure and HLA in healthy donors. Primers for the PCR totalled 60 Vbeta and 13 Jbeta. The method was immunoSEQ multiplex PCR; TCRdb's version includes in-frame clones alone and lacks a portion of them. The sample lists about 190,000 clones, 86% seen once, with less than 0.4% in the top ten. The V end was cut by 2 bases, the J end by 1 base, with 12 bases between. Germline V gene sequence: CDR1 MNHEY, CDR2 SMNVEV (reference sequence). The CDR3 is 17 amino acids. Study-level findings and limits: As a later analysis showed, a missense DCLRE1C variant was linked to trimming of TCR beta V- and J-genes. The classifier was said to identify cytomegalovirus status with high specificity and sensitivity. About 87% or about 30% of the time was how often most TCR beta V segments were productive, according to an earlier analysis. Later work associated 16,951 TCR beta sequences with HLA alleles at 0.05 false discovery rate.

The chain links TRBV27 to TRBJ2-6; a possible D gene is TRBD1 (5 bases). Material: PBMCs. This receptor was taken from a woman in her 30s in good health and CMV-seronegative. The CDR3 loop reads CASSLRQYSSGANVLTF. DNA of the CDR3: TGTGCCAGCAGTTTAAGACAGTATAGTTCTGGGGCCAACGTCCTGACTTTC. Supplemented by reference TRBV27 and TRBJ2-6, the full variable domain reads EAQVTQNPRYLITVTGKKLTVTCSQNMNHEYMSWYRQDPGLGLRQIYYSMNVEVTDKGDVPEGYKVSRKEKRNFPLILESPSPNQTSLYFCASSLRQYSSGANVLTFGAGSRLTVL.